The 32 T cell receptor beta chains below were found in one sample sequenced in a study of post-analysis software for immune sequencing data (dated by TCRdb to about 2015). Points the paper makes about the study in general: Patients showed significantly higher frequencies than controls for about 5 TRBV segments, among them TRBV5-6, TRBV5-1 and TRBV20-1.

Library construction relied on PCR. The run used an Illumina HiSeq 2500. To reduce PCR and sequencing biases, unique molecular identifiers were incorporated into the TCR beta cDNA libraries. In-frame beta chains were kept once TCRdb had trimmed the public reads at Q25 with fastp and called clones with MiXCR. Each CDR3 protein gets just one entry, which takes the most common genes and DNA from the rows behind it. The sample table contains about 820,000 distinct CDR3 sequences; only one count was recorded for around 50% of them. 4.6% of the sample lies in the top ten. No antigens are known for them. Sequencing was performed on blood. The source is a girl aged 5 to 17 with multiple sclerosis.

V is TRBV6-1 and J is TRBJ1-5; D remains ambiguous. The CDR3 spans 11 residues. The germline V gene encodes CDR1 MNHNS and CDR2 SASEGT. V lost 4 bases to trimming and J lost 6 bases, with 4 bases between them. The CDR3 loop is CASSGPQPQHF. Written as DNA, the CDR3 is TGTGCCAGCAGTGGCCCTCAGCCCCAGCATTTT.

The chain links TRBV3-1 to TRBJ2-1; a weak D match, TRBD1 (6 bases). Trimming removed 1 base from V and 3 bases from J, with 16 bases in between. The germline CDR1 and CDR2 sequences are LGHDT and YNNKEL (reference sequence). The CDR3 sequence is 17 residues long. CDR3 amino acids: CASSQAGVVPLYNEQFF. The CDR3 DNA follows: TGTGCCAGCAGCCAAGCAGGGGTCGTTCCCCTCTACAATGAGCAGTTCTTC.

V and J are TRBV5-6 and TRBJ1-2; D gene unclear. Germline CDR1 SGHDT, CDR2 YYEEEE. V was cut by 0 bases and J by 0 bases, with 9 bases left in between. The CDR3 contains 15 residues. CDR3 sequence (DNA): TGTGCCAGCAGCTTGGGGGCCTCGGCTAACTATGGCTACACCTTC. It codes for CASSLGASANYGYTF.

This clonotype was seen many times. Mismatch with germline at one junction end may stem from a read error. This sequence joins TRBV5-1 and TRBJ1-2, with D uncertain. CDR1 and CDR2 (germline): SGHRS, YFSETQ. This CDR3 contains 12 residues. In DNA form, the CDR3 reads TGTGCCAGCAGCTTAGAAGGCTATGGCTACACCTTC. Protein product: CASSLEGYGYTF.

The V call is TRBV19, the J call TRBJ2-7, with TRBD2 matching 13 bases. Germline V gene lookup returns CDR1 LNHDA and CDR2 SQIVND (reference sequence). Trimming removed 6 bases from V and 1 base from J; junction bases left unmatched: 12. CDR3 length: 18 residues. The chain's CDR3 is CASSQAPGLAGRSYEQYF. The CDR3 DNA reads TGTGCCAGTAGCCAAGCCCCGGGACTAGCGGGAAGGTCCTACGAGCAGTACTTC.

V is TRBV5-1 and J is TRBJ2-1; 11 nucleotides align to TRBD2. The CDR3 is 16 residues long. Germline assignment: CDR1 SGHRS and CDR2 YFSETQ. With V trimmed by 6 bases and J by 0 bases, 5 bases remained unmatched. CDR3 in amino acids: CASTRTSGSSYNEQFF. The CDR3 bases are TGCGCCAGCACCAGGACTAGCGGGTCCTCCTACAATGAGCAGTTCTTC.

This chain joins TRBV15 and TRBJ1-1; D gene ambiguous. CDR3 size: 14 residues. Between the trimmed V and J ends, which lost 0 bases and 1 base, there was a span of 6 bases. CDR1 and CDR2 (germline): LNHNV, YYDKDF (reference sequence). The CDR3 DNA reads TGTGCCACCAGCAGAGAGGCGCCGAACACTGAAGCTTTCTTT. Protein product: CATSREAPNTEAFF. Together with reference TRBV15 and TRBJ1-1, the CDR3 gives the full variable domain: DAMVIQNPRYQVTQFGKPVTLSCSQTLNHNVMYWYQQKSSQAPKLLFHYYDKDFNNEADTPDNFQSRRPNTSFCFLDIRSPGLGDTAMYLCATSREAPNTEAFFGQGTRLTVV.

The V call is TRBV5-1, the J call TRBJ1-5; no clear D. CDR3 size: 15 residues. Germline values: CDR1 SGHRS, CDR2 YFSETQ. The V end was cut by 0 bases, the J end by 6 bases, with 13 bases between. The CDR3 is CASSLGGLGTQPQHF. CDR3 sequence (DNA): TGCGCCAGCAGCTTGGGAGGTTTGGGCACTCAGCCCCAGCATTTT. The variable domain in full, completed from reference TRBV5-1 and TRBJ1-5, reads KAGVTQTPRYLIKTRGQQVTLSCSPISGHRSVSWYQQTPGQGLQFLFEYFSETQRNKGNFPGRFSGRQFSNSRSEMNVSTLELGDSALYLCASSLGGLGTQPQHFGDGTRLSIL.

CDR3 loop: CSVEGQSSYNEQFF. The CDR3 coding sequence is TGCAGCGTTGAAGGACAGAGCTCCTACAATGAGCAGTTCTTC. The chain has TRBV29-1 and TRBJ2-1; D possibly corresponds to TRBD1 (5 bases). CDR3 length: 14 amino acids. The germline CDR1 and CDR2 sequences are SQVTM and ANQGSEA. Trimming left V 1 base short and J 0 bases short, with 7 bases between.

J is TRBJ2-1 and V is TRBV7-2, with a possible D match to TRBD2 (6 bases). The CDR3 totals 13 residues. V was pared by 2 bases and J by 6 bases, with 8 bases between. Germline loops: CDR1 SGHTA, CDR2 FQGNSA. The CDR3 DNA reads as TGTGCCAGCAGCTTAATGGGGGGCAATGAGCAGTTCTTC. It is translated as CASSLMGGNEQFF.

The CDR3 nucleotides read TGTGCCAGCGGCAACTTGTCTAGCACAGATACGCAGTATTTT. This codes for CASGNLSSTDTQYF. The J gene is TRBJ2-3, the V gene TRBV12-3 or TRBV12-4; D is undetermined. The CDR3 sequence is 14 residues long. Trimming removed 8 bases at V and 0 bases at J, with 12 bases between.

This chain links TRBV14 with TRBJ1-6; D is ambiguous. V lost 0 bases and J lost 3, with 15 bases in between. The CDR3 is 18 residues long. Germline V gene sequence: CDR1 SGHDN, CDR2 FVKESK. CDR3 DNA sequence: TGTGCCAGCAGCCAAGATATAGGCGACGCCCGCTATAATTCACCCCTCCACTTT. Protein product: CASSQDIGDARYNSPLHF.

This clonotype was counted only a few times. Here the CDR3 reads CSVLEGLAFFAHEQYF. CDR3 DNA sequence: TGCAGCGTGCTCGAGGGACTAGCTTTTTTTGCCCACGAGCAGTACTTC. The chain is built from TRBV29-1 and TRBJ2-5; 9 bases fit TRBD2. The end of the DNA is better explained by TRBJ2-7, so the J call may be wrong. The length of the CDR3 is 16 residues. Germline CDR1 and CDR2: SQVTM and ANQGSEA.

The chain uses TRBV20-1 and TRBJ2-7; D unresolved. The J call may be wrong; the DNA end is better matched by TRBJ2-5. In germline, CDR1 is DFQATT, CDR2 SNEGSKA (reference sequence). This CDR3 has 10 amino acids. DNA for the CDR3: TGCAGTGCGACCACGGAGACCCAGTACTTC. Amino acids: CSATTETQYF.

The CDR3 reads CSASAGTRGNIQYF. The CDR3, as DNA: TGCAGTGCTAGTGCGGGGACCCGTGGGAACATTCAGTACTTC. The chain links TRBV20-1 to TRBJ2-4, with a tentative D call TRBD2 (6 bases). The V end lost 3 bases, the J end lost 7 bases, and 16 bases lay between the germline ends. From germline, CDR1 is DFQATT and CDR2 SNEGSKA (reference sequence). The CDR3 runs 14 residues.

The chain has TRBV20-1 and TRBJ2-1; 8 bases agree with TRBD1. Germline values: CDR1 DFQATT, CDR2 SNEGSKA (reference sequence). V gave up 6 bases and J gave up 1 base; unmatched junction bases: 11. The CDR3 covers 16 residues. DNA of the CDR3: TGCAGTGCACCCGGGGCAGGGGGCGCGTCCTACAATGAGCAGTTCTTC. Its translation: CSAPGAGGASYNEQFF.

The chain joins TRBV4-1 to TRBJ2-5, with D possibly matching TRBD2 (5 bases). This CDR3 has 14 amino acids. Germline values: CDR1 MGHRA, CDR2 YSYEKL. V was shortened by 0 bases and J by 5 bases, with 10 bases between the two germline ends. The chain's CDR3 is CASSQDSRGETQYF. CDR3 sequence (DNA): TGCGCCAGCAGCCAAGATTCCCGCGGGGAGACCCAGTACTTC.

This clonotype was detected a few times. The chain has TRBV12-3 or TRBV12-4 and TRBJ1-2, with D maybe TRBD1 (5 bases). V lost 5 bases and J lost 4, with 11 bases in between. The CDR3 runs to 13 residues. The DNA for the CDR3 is TGTGCCAGCAGTCCGGGACTAATCTATGGCTACACCTTC. It encodes CASSPGLIYGYTF.

The CDR3 here is CASSLDLRPPRHEQYF. CDR3 sequence (DNA): TGTGCCAGCAGCTTAGATCTTCGACCCCCGAGGCACGAGCAGTACTTC. The V gene is TRBV11-2, the J gene TRBJ2-4; no clear D. TRBJ2-7 explains the end of the DNA better; the J call may be wrong. Per germline, CDR1 SGHAT and CDR2 FQNNGV. CDR3 size: 16 residues.

This clonotype was counted a single time. The CDR3 protein is CASSLAGSRGVNTEAFF. The CDR3 nucleotides are TGTGCCAGCAGCTTAGCTGGGTCGAGGGGAGTGAACACTGAAGCTTTCTTT. This chain links TRBV7-9 with TRBJ1-1, with D maybe TRBD1 (5 bases). Germline values: CDR1 SEHNR, CDR2 FQNEAQ (reference sequence). The CDR3 length is 17 residues. V lost 0 bases and J 0 bases, leaving 14 bases between the germline ends.

The chain is built from TRBV11-2 and TRBJ2-6, with D perhaps matching TRBD1 (6 bases). Germline V gene sequence: CDR1 SGHAT, CDR2 FQNNGV. This CDR3 spans 16 amino acids. V was shortened by 5 bases and J by 0 bases, with 11 bases between the two germline ends. CDR3 DNA sequence: TGTGCCAGCAGCCTCCAGGGGATCTCTGGGGCCAACGTCCTGACTTTC. This sequence encodes CASSLQGISGANVLTF.

The rearrangement joins TRBV29-1 to TRBJ1-1, with D maybe TRBD1 (5 bases). The CDR3 has 15 amino acids. V was cut by 4 bases and J by 4 bases, with 19 bases left in between. Germline CDR1 reads SQVTM; CDR2 reads ANQGSEA. CDR3 residues: CSVAFSSRDGTEAFF. In DNA form, the CDR3 reads TGCAGCGTTGCCTTTTCGAGCAGGGATGGCACTGAAGCTTTCTTT.

The chain is built from TRBV7-9 and TRBJ2-1; D might be TRBD1 or TRBD2, each matching 6 bases. This CDR3 has 16 residues. Germline loops: CDR1 SEHNR, CDR2 FQNEAQ (reference sequence). Between the trimmed V and J ends, which lost 5 bases and 2 bases, there was a span of 16 bases. The CDR3 protein is CASSPLPGEAYNEQFF. In DNA form, the CDR3 reads TGTGCCAGCAGCCCGTTGCCAGGGGAGGCCTACAATGAGCAGTTCTTC.

This rearrangement joins TRBV29-1 to TRBJ1-2; D gene uncertain. Trimming removed 0 bases from V and 1 base from J, with 12 bases in between. CDR1 and CDR2 (germline): SQVTM, ANQGSEA. CDR3 length: 15 amino acids. The CDR3 region has the DNA TGCAGCGTTGAAGAGTATCCCTCGGGTAACTATGGCTACACCTTC. It yields the protein CSVEEYPSGNYGYTF.

This clonotype was seen more than once but under ten times. The V gene is TRBV24-1, the J gene TRBJ2-5; the D is unclear. Deletions cut 5 bases from V and 11 bases from J, with 23 bases between. CDR1 is KGHDR and CDR2 is SFDVKD in the germline V gene. The CDR3 consists of 15 residues. The DNA for the CDR3 is TGTGCCACCAGTGTATCCCCCCTTCGCGGTCATGAGCAGTACTTC. This encodes CATSVSPLRGHEQYF.

This clonotype was picked up a small number of times. The rearrangement joins TRBV20-1 to TRBJ2-3; D is unclear. The V gene's germline CDR1 is DFQATT and CDR2 SNEGSKA (reference sequence). With 0 bases removed from V and 5 bases from J, the gap between germline ends came to 12 bases. CDR3 length equals 14 residues. CDR3 DNA sequence: TGCAGTGCTAGAGAACGACGTAAAGGAGATACGCAGTATTTT. Encoded protein: CSARERRKGDTQYF.

This clonotype occurred a few times. The chain carries TRBV15 and TRBJ2-7; maybe TRBD1 (6 bases). V lost 1 base and J lost 2, with 15 bases in between. Germline V lookup: CDR1 LNHNV, CDR2 YYDKDF (reference sequence). The length of the CDR3 is 16 residues. CDR3 sequence reads: CATSRGAGDGTYEQYF. The CDR3 nucleotides are TGTGCCACCAGCAGAGGGGCAGGGGATGGGACCTACGAGCAGTACTTC. The full variable domain, rest sourced from reference TRBV15 and TRBJ2-7, is DAMVIQNPRYQVTQFGKPVTLSCSQTLNHNVMYWYQQKSSQAPKLLFHYYDKDFNNEADTPDNFQSRRPNTSFCFLDIRSPGLGDTAMYLCATSRGAGDGTYEQYFGPGTRLTVT.

The V and J genes are TRBV11-2 and TRBJ1-6, with a weak D call TRBD1 (6 bases). The CDR3 sequence is 13 residues long. Germline V gene sequence: CDR1 SGHAT, CDR2 FQNNGV. With 6 bases removed from V and 9 bases from J, the gap between germline ends came to 12 bases. The CDR3 nucleotides are TGTGCCAGCAGTCGAGGGGGTAGTTCACCCCTCCACTTT. It encodes CASSRGGSSPLHF.

The chain links TRBV11-2 to TRBJ2-7, with 12 bases aligning to TRBD2. The J call may be in error: the DNA end matches TRBJ2-5 better. This CDR3 is 17 amino acids long. CDR1 SGHAT and CDR2 FQNNGV come from the germline V gene. The chain's CDR3 is CASSLGLAGGFGETQYF. In DNA, the CDR3 is TGTGCCAGCAGCTTAGGGCTAGCGGGAGGGTTTGGAGAGACCCAGTACTTC.

The CDR3 here is CASSLETGGATEAFF. The CDR3 nucleotides are TGTGCCAGCAGTTTGGAGACAGGGGGCGCGACTGAAGCTTTCTTT. The V gene is TRBV12-3 or TRBV12-4, the J gene TRBJ1-1; 10 bases agree with TRBD1. Unmatched junction bases numbered 6, after V lost 3 bases and J lost 5 bases. The CDR3 is 15 amino acids.

This clonotype has a handful of counts. The V and J genes are TRBV18 and TRBJ2-7; 8 bases align to TRBD1. The J call may be mistaken, given a closer DNA end match to TRBJ2-5. Germline CDR1 is KGHSH and CDR2 is LQKENI. The CDR3 sequence is 14 residues long. The CDR3 sequence is CASSPGTGRETQYF. CDR3 DNA: TGTGCCAGCTCACCAGGGACAGGTCGAGAGACCCAGTACTTC.

The table lists this clonotype with a few counts. In DNA form, the CDR3 reads TGTGCCAGCAGCGACCGGGACAGATACTTTTACCAAGAGACCCAGTACTTC. It translates to CASSDRDRYFYQETQYF. The chain combines TRBV5-6 with TRBJ2-5; 7 nucleotides agree with TRBD1. The V and J ends lost 4 bases and 0 bases, in that order; junction bases with no gene match: 12. Germline values: CDR1 SGHDT, CDR2 YYEEEE. The CDR3 runs 17 residues.